This T cell receptor (beta chain) was profiled in a study of cytomegalovirus exposure and HLA in healthy donors. PCR primers comprised 60 Vbeta and 13 Jbeta primers. This table comes from immunoSEQ multiplex PCR, and its TCRdb copy is limited to in-frame clones, with some not included. Altogether 95,000 to 150,000 clones are present, under 85% being singletons, with the ten largest covering about 6%. The CDR3 covers 14 residues. The V gene lost 8 bases and the J gene lost 4 bases, with 18 bases spanning the gap. In germline, CDR1 is SGDLS, CDR2 YYNGEE. As regards this clone: Its antigen is not known.

Findings and caveats of the study: Segments of the TCR beta V type were, in most cases, productive about 87% or about 30% of the time in an earlier analysis.

This TCR derives from a man aged 18 to 30 in good health and CMV-seropositive. Sequencing input: PBMCs. The V gene is TRBV9, the J gene TRBJ1-1, with TRBD1 as a possible D gene (5 bases). The CDR3 nucleotides read TGTGCCAGTACTTACGGCAGGGCGCCCACTGAAGCTTTCTTT. It specifies CASTYGRAPTEAFF.